The 4 T cell receptor beta chains in this list originate from one sample, sequenced in a study of T cell clones after liver transplantation. Produced via immunoSEQ multiplex PCR; TCRdb's table is partial and in-frame only. This sample has 80,000 or so clones; roughly 80% occur once, and the top ten carry 0.45% to 0.55%. The starting material was CD4+ T cells from blood, obtained approximately 3.5 years after liver transplant. Receptors were obtained from a human patient who received a liver transplant. Some of the T cells may derive from the graft donor.

The rearrangement links TRBV7-2 to TRBJ1-4; 7 bases are shared with TRBD1. With 5 bases clipped from V and 4 bases from J, the junction kept 7 bases outside the gene matches. Per the germline V gene, CDR1 is SGHTA and CDR2 is FQGNSA. The CDR3 is 15 amino acids. CDR3 sequence reads: CASSPRDSFNEKLFF. As DNA, the CDR3 is TGTGCCAGCAGCCCGCGGGACAGTTTTAATGAAAAACTGTTTTTT.

The CDR3 sequence is CASSYSVTSGNTIYF. In DNA, the CDR3 is TGTGCCAGCAGTTACTCGGTCACCTCTGGAAACACCATATATTTT. This chain links TRBV6-5 with TRBJ1-3, with unresolved D. The CDR3 has 15 residues. V shed 0 bases and J shed 0 bases, with 6 bases lying between them. Germline V gene data show CDR1 as MNHEY and CDR2 as SVGAGI.

This clone was observed a few times. The V call is TRBV27, the J call TRBJ2-7, with 8 bases matching TRBD1. The J segment lost 2 bases and the V segment lost 4 bases, leaving 7 bases of the junction unmatched. CDR1 is MNHEY and CDR2 is SMNVEV in the germline V gene (reference sequence). The CDR3 spans 15 residues. Here the CDR3 DNA reads TGTGCCAGCAGTTCGACTAGACAGGGGACCTACGAGCAGTACTTC. This encodes CASSSTRQGTYEQYF.

A few counts support this clone. The chain uses TRBV7-2 and TRBJ2-2; D possibly corresponds to TRBD2 (5 bases). Trimming took off 5 bases at V and 1 base at J, with 14 bases between the two ends. Germline V gene sequence: CDR1 SGHTA, CDR2 FQGNSA. This CDR3 has 16 residues. The CDR3 spells CASSPRAGLNTGELFF. The CDR3 coding sequence is TGTGCCAGCAGCCCGAGGGCGGGTCTGAACACCGGGGAGCTGTTTTTT.